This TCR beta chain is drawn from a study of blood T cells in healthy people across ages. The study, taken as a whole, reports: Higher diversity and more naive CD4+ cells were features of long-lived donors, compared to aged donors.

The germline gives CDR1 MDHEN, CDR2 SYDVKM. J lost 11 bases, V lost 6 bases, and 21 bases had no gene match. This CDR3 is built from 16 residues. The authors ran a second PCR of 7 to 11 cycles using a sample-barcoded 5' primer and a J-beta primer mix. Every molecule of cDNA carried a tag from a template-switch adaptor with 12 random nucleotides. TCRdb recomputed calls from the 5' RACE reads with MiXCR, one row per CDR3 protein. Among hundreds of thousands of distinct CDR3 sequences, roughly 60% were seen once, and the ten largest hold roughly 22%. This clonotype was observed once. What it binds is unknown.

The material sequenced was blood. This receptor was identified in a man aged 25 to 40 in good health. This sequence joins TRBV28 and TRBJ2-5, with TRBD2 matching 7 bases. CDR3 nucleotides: TGTGCCAGCAGGTCTCTATCCGGGACTAAGGTTCTTGAGCAGTACTTC. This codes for CASRSLSGTKVLEQYF.